This record covers a single T cell receptor (beta chain). Antigen: not known. The data belong to a study of T cell responses to AZD1222 COVID-19 vaccine. Whole-study results and caveats: With two AZD1222 doses given, Spike-specific TCR breadth and depth both rose. Donor demographics were predominantly white British with a female majority; clonal diversity may be underestimated.

This CDR3 is 15 amino acids long. The V end lost 0 bases, the J end lost 0 bases, and 8 bases lay between the germline ends. Per the germline V gene, CDR1 is MRHNA and CDR2 is SNTAGT. TCRdb's table, derived via immunoSEQ multiplex PCR, lists solely in-frame clones and lacks some. This table has 59,000 or so clones, roughly four fifths appearing once. The sequencing here drew on peripheral blood, taken on day 0 of AZD1222 vaccination. V and J are TRBV6-4 and TRBJ1-1; tentatively, D is TRBD1 (6 bases). This receptor was taken from an adult in good health. The CDR3 nucleotides read TGTGCCAGCAGTGACTCGACAGGCATGAACACTGAAGCTTTCTTT. Amino acids: CASSDSTGMNTEAFF.